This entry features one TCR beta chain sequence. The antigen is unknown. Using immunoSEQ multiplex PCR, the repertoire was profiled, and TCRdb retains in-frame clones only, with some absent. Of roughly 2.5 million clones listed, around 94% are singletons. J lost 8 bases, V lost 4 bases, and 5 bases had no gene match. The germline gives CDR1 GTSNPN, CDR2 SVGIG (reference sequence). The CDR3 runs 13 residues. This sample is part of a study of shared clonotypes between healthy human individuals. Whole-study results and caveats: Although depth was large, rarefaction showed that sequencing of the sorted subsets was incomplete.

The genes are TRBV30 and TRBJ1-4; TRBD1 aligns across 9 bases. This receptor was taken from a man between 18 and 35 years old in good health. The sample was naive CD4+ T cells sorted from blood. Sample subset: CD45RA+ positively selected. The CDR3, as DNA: TGTGCCTGGACTACAGGGGGCGCGGAAAAACTGTTTTTT. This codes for CAWTTGGAEKLFF.